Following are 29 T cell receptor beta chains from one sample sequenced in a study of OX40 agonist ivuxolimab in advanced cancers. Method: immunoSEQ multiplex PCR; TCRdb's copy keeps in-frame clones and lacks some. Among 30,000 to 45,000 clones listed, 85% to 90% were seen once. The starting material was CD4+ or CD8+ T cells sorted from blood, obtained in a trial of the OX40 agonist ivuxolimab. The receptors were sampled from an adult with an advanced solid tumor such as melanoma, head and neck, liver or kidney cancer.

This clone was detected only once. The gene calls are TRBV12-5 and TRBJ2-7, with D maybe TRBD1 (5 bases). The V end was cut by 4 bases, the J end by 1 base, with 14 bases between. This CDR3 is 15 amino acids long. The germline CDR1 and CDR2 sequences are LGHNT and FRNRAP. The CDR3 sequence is CASGSRAPRSYEQYF. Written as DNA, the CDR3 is TGTGCTAGTGGTTCCAGGGCCCCCCGGTCCTACGAGCAGTACTTC.

CDR3: CASSVRDRVYEQFF. In DNA, the CDR3 is TGTGCCAGCAGCGTCCGGGACAGGGTCTATGAGCAGTTCTTC. The chain combines TRBV9 with TRBJ2-1; 9 bases match TRBD1. Germline V gene lookup returns CDR1 SGDLS and CDR2 YYNGEE. J gave up 8 bases and V 2 bases, and 5 bases lay outside the gene matches. This CDR3 contains 14 residues.

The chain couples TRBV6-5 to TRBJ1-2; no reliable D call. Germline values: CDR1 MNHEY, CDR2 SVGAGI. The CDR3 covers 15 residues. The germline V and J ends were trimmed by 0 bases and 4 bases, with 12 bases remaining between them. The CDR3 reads CASSYSSYSTYGYTF. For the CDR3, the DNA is TGTGCCAGCAGTTACTCGAGCTACAGTACCTATGGCTACACCTTC.

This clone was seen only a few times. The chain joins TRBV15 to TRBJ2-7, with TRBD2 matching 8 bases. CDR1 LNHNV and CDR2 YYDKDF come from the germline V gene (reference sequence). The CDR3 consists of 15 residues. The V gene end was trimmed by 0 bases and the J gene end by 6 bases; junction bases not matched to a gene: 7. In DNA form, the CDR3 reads TGTGCCACCAGCAGAGATTTAGCGGGGACCTCCGAGCAGTACTTC. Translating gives CATSRDLAGTSEQYF.

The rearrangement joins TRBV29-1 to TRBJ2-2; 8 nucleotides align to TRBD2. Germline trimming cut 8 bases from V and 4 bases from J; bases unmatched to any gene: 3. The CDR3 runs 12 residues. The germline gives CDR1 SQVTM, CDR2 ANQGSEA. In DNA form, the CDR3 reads TGCAGCATTGGGACTAGCACCGGGGAGCTGTTTTTT. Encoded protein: CSIGTSTGELFF.

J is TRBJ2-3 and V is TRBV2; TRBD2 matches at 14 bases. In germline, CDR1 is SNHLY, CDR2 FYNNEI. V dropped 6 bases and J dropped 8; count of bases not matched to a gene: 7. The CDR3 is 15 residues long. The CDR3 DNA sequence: TGTGCCAGCAGGACTAGCGGGGGGGCCGGGGTTACGCAGTATTTT. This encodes CASRTSGGAGVTQYF.

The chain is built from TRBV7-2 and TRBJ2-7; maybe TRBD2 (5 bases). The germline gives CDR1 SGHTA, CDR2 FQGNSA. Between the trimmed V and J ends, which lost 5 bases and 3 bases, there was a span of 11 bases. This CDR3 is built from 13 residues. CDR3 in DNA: TGTGCCAGCAGCCCGGGGAACCTCTACGAGCAGTACTTC. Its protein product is CASSPGNLYEQYF.

The chain's CDR3 is CASSPRTGSLSYEQYF. The CDR3 DNA sequence: TGTGCCAGCAGCCCCCGGACAGGGAGCCTCTCCTACGAGCAGTACTTC. This chain joins TRBV7-6 and TRBJ2-7, with TRBD1 matching 8 bases. The trim removed 5 bases at V and 0 bases at J, leaving 9 bases unmatched. CDR1 is SGHVS, CDR2 FNYEAQ, per germline. The CDR3 has 16 amino acids.

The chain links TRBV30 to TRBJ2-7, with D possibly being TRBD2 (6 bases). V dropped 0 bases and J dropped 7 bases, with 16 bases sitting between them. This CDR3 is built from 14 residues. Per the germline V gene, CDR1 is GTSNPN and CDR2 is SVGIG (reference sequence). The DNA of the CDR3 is TGTGCCTGGAGTGTACTCGGCGGGGCTTCGGAGCAGTACTTC. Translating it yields CAWSVLGGASEQYF.

CDR3 in DNA: TGTGCCAGCACCCAGGTTGCGGGGGGGATCTACAATGAGCAGTTCTTC. Protein: CASTQVAGGIYNEQFF. The rearrangement uses TRBV13 and TRBJ2-1; 9 bases align to TRBD2. The V and J ends lost 7 bases and 3 bases, in that order; junction bases with no gene match: 10. The CDR3 is made up of 16 amino acids. Germline loops: CDR1 PRHDT, CDR2 FYEKMQ (reference sequence).

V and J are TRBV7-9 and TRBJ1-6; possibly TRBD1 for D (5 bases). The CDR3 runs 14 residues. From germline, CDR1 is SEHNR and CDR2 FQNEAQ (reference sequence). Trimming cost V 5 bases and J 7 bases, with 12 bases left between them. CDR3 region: CASSPWQGNSPLHF. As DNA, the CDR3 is TGTGCCAGCAGCCCCTGGCAGGGAAATTCACCCCTCCACTTT.

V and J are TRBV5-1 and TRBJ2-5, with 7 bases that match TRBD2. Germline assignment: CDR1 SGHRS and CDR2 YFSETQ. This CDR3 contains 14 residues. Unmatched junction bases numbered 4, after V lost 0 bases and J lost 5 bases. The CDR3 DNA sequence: TGCGCCAGCAGCTTGGGCGGGGGAATGGAGACCCAGTACTTC. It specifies CASSLGGGMETQYF.

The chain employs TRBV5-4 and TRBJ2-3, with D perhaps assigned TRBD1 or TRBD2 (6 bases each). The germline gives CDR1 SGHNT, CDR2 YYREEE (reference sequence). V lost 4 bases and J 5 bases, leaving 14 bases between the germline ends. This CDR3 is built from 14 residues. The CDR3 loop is CASSVGGLQDTQYF. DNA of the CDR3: TGTGCCAGCAGCGTGGGGGGCCTACAAGATACGCAGTATTTT.

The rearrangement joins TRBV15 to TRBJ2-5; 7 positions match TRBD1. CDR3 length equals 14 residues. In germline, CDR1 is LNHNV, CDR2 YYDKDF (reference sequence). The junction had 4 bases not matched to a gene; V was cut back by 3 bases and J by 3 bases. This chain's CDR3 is CATSRGQMKETQYF. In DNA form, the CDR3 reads TGTGCCACCAGCAGGGGACAGATGAAAGAGACCCAGTACTTC.

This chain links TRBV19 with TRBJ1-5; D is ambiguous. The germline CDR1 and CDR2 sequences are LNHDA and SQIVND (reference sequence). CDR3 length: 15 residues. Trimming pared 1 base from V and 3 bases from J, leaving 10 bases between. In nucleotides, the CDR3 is TGTGCCAGTAGTATAGTCCCCAGAAACAATCAGCCCCAGCATTTT. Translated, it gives CASSIVPRNNQPQHF.

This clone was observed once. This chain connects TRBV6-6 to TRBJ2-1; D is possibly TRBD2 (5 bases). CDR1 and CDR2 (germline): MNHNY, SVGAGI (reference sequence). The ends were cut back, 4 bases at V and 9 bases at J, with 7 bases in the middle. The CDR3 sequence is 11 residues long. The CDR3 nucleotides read TGTGCCAGCAGTTCCGGGATTGAGCAGTTCTTC. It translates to CASSSGIEQFF.

CDR3 residues: CASSTSSPGQGVTEAFF. The CDR3, as DNA: TGTGCCAGTAGTACCTCCTCCCCCGGACAGGGGGTCACTGAAGCTTTCTTT. This chain uses TRBV19 with TRBJ1-1; 10 nucleotides agree with TRBD1. V lost 4 bases, J lost 4 bases, and 12 bases stayed unmatched. Germline V gene data show CDR1 as LNHDA and CDR2 as SQIVND (reference sequence). The CDR3 has 17 amino acids. Together with reference TRBV19 and TRBJ1-1, the CDR3 gives the full variable domain: DGGITQSPKYLFRKEGQNVTLSCEQNLNHDAMYWYRQDPGQGLRLIYYSQIVNDFQKGDIAEGYSVSREKKESFPLTVTSAQKNPTAFYLCASSTSSPGQGVTEAFFGQGTRLTVV.

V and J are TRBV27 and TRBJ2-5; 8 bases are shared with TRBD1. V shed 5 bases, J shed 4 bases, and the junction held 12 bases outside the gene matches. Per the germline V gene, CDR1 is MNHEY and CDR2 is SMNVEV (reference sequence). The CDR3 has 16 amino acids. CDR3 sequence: CASSVGKTTGGETQYF. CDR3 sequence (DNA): TGTGCCAGCAGTGTCGGAAAAACAACAGGGGGAGAGACCCAGTACTTC.

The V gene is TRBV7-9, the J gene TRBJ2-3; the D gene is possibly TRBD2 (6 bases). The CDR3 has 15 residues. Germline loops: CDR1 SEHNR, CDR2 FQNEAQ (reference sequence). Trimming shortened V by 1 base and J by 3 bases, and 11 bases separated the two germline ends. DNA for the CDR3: TGTGCCAGCAGCTTAGGCGGGGTTGGGACAGATACGCAGTATTTT. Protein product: CASSLGGVGTDTQYF.

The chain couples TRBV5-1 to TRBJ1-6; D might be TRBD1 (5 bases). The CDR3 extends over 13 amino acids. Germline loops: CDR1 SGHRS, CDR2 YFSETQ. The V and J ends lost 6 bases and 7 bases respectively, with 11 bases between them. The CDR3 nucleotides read TGCGCCAGCATGGGGGGTATGAATTCACCCCTCCACTTT. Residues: CASMGGMNSPLHF.

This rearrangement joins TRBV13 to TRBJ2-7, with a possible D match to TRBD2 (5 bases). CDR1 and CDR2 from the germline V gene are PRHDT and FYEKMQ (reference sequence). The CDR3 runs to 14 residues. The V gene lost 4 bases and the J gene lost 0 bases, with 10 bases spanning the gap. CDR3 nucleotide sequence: TGTGCCAGCAGCTCCTCGGGGAACTCCTACGAGCAGTACTTC. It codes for CASSSSGNSYEQYF.

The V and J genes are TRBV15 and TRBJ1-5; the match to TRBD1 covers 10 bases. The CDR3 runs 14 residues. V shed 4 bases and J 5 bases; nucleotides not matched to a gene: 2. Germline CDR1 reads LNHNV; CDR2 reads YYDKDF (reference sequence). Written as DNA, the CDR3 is TGTGCCACCAGCACCGGACAGGGGGATCAGCCCCAGCATTTT. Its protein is CATSTGQGDQPQHF.

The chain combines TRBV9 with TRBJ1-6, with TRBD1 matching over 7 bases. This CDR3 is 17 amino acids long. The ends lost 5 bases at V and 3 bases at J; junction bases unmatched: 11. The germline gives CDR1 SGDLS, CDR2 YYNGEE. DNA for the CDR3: TGTGCCAGCAGTCAAGGCCAGGGGGGGAACTATAATTCACCCCTCCACTTT. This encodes CASSQGQGGNYNSPLHF.

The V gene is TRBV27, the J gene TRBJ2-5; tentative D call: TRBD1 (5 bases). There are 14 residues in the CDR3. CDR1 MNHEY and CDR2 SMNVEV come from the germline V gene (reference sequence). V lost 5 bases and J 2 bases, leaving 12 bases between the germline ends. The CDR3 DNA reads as TGTGCCAGCAGTCCGACAGAATTTCAAGAGACCCAGTACTTC. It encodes CASSPTEFQETQYF.

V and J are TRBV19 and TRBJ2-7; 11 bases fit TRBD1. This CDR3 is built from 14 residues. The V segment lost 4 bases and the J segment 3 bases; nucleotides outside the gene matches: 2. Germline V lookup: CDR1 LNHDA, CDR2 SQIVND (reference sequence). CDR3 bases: TGTGCCAGTAGTAGGACAGGGGGCAGCTACGAGCAGTACTTC. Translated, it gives CASSRTGGSYEQYF.

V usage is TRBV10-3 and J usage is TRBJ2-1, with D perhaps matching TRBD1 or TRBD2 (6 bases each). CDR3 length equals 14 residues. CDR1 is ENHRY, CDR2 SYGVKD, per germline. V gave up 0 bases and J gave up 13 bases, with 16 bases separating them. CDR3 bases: TGTGCCATCAGTGAGTCGTGGGGCGAGGGGGGCCAGTTCTTC. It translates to CAISESWGEGGQFF.

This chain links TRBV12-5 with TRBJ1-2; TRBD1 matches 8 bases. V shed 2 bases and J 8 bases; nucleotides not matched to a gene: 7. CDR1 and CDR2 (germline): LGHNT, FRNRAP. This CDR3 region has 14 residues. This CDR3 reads CASGLTGGIPGYTF. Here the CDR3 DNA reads TGTGCTAGTGGTTTGACAGGGGGAATCCCGGGCTACACCTTC.

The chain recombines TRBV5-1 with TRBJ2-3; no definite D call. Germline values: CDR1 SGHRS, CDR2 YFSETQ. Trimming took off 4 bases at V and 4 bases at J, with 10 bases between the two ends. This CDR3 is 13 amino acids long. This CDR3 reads CASSPVGADTQYF. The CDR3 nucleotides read TGCGCCAGCAGCCCTGTTGGGGCAGATACGCAGTATTTT.

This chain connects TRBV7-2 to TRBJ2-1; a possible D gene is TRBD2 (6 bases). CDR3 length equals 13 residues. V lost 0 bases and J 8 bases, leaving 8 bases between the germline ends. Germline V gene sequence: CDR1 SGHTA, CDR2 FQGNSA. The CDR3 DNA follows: TGTGCCAGCAGCTTAGCCTTAGCGGATGAGCAGTTCTTC. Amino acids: CASSLALADEQFF.